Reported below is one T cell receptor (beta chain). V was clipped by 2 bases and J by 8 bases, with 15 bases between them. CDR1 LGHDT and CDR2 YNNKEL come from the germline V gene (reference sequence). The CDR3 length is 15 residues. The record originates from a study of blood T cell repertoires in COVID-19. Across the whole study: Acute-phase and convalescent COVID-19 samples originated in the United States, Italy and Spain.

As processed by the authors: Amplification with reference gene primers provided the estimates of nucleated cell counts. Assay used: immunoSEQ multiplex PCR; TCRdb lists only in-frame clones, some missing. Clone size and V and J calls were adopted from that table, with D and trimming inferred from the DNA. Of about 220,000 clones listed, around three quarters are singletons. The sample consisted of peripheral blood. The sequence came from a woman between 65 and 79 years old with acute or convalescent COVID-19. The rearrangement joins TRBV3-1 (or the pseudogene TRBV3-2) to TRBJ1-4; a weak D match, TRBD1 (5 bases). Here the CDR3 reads CASSQSRGLGEKLFF. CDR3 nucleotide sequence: TGTGCCAGCAGCCAATCTAGGGGATTAGGGGAAAAACTGTTTTTT.